This is a list of T cell receptor beta chains from one sample in a study of T-cell memory formation after mild COVID-19. Each CDR3 protein is one row after TCRdb ran MiXCR on the 5' RACE reads. The table lists 550,000 to 600,000 distinct CDR3 sequences, about a fifth of them singletons. Sequenced: PBMCs or a T cell subset sorted from them (not recorded which). The receptors were gathered from an adult woman who had mild COVID-19 (a few samples of this study predate the infection). Cell type and time point are not known. Both conserved end residues are part of each CDR3. Each record gives: J gene, D gene, V gene, clone size, CDR3 protein, CDR3 DNA. The D gene is left open where the match is weak. A row's size may be missing; if present it is once, few, many or a size class.

TRBJ2-7,TRBD1,TRBV25-1,.,CASSDKLGTGPYEQYF,TGTGCCAGCAGTGATAAACTCGGGACAGGGCCCTACGAGCAGTACTTC
TRBJ1-1,.,TRBV5-1,few,CASSLFTNGDTEAFF,TGCGCCAGCAGCTTGTTTACAAACGGGGACACTGAAGCTTTCTTT
TRBJ2-1,.,TRBV7-9,.,CASSLVTEDEQFF,TGTGCCAGCAGCTTAGTTACCGAAGATGAGCAGTTCTTC
TRBJ2-7,.,TRBV20-1,few,CSARDWNSYEQYF,TGCAGTGCTAGAGATTGGAATTCCTACGAGCAGTACTTC
TRBJ1-5,.,TRBV6-6,many,CASSYPDGAQHF,TGTGCCAGCAGTTACCCGGATGGTGCCCAGCATTTT
TRBJ1-1,.,TRBV4-3,.,CASSQDFVRARYTEAFF,TGCGCCAGCAGCCAAGATTTCGTCCGGGCCCGGTACACTGAAGCTTTCTTT
TRBJ1-1,.,TRBV7-2,few,CASSLYGTANTEAFF,TGTGCCAGCAGCTTATACGGCACCGCGAACACTGAAGCTTTCTTT
TRBJ1-5,.,TRBV5-6,.,CASSILSQGSQPQHF,TGTGCCAGCAGCATCCTATCTCAGGGGAGTCAGCCCCAGCATTTT
TRBJ1-2,.,TRBV30,.,CAWSKGLVANYGYTF,TGTGCCTGGAGTAAAGGGTTAGTGGCTAACTATGGCTACACCTTC
TRBJ2-7,.,TRBV12-3/TRBV12-4,.,CASTHGQGYSYEQYF,TGTGCCAGCACCCACGGGCAAGGGTACTCCTACGAGCAGTACTTC
TRBJ2-7,TRBD1,TRBV9,many,CASSVDAGTGSEQYF,TGTGCCAGCAGCGTAGACGCCGGGACAGGGTCCGAGCAGTACTTC
TRBJ2-7,TRBD1,TRBV5-1,few,CASSSGTGDLRNEQYF,TGCGCCAGCAGCTCTGGGACAGGGGATTTGAGGAACGAGCAGTACTTC
TRBJ2-1,TRBD2,TRBV10-3,few,CAASEGLVYNEQFF,TGTGCCGCGAGCGAGGGACTAGTCTACAATGAGCAGTTCTTC
TRBJ1-3,.,TRBV10-3,.,CAIMGDMSSGNTIYF,TGTGCCATCATGGGGGACATGAGCTCTGGAAACACCATATATTTT
TRBJ1-1,.,TRBV5-1,many,CASSSAGPNTEAFF,TGCGCCAGCAGCTCGGCGGGACCGAACACTGAAGCTTTCTTT
TRBJ2-3,.,TRBV2,few,CASSEIGRGSTDTQYF,TGTGCCAGCAGTGAAATAGGACGGGGTAGCACAGATACGCAGTATTTT
TRBJ1-6,.,TRBV7-6,.,CASSSEGFYNSPLHF,TGTGCCAGCAGCTCGGAGGGATTCTATAATTCACCCCTCCACTTT
TRBJ2-1,TRBD1,TRBV10-3,few,CAISETGTGTYNEQFF,TGTGCCATCAGTGAGACCGGGACAGGGACCTACAATGAGCAGTTCTTC
TRBJ2-1,.,TRBV25-1,.,CASQQGGPYNEQFF,TGTGCCAGTCAACAGGGAGGCCCCTACAATGAGCAGTTCTTC
TRBJ1-5,TRBD1,TRBV19,.,CASKGQGAFSNQPQHF,TGTGCCAGTAAAGGACAGGGGGCTTTTAGCAATCAGCCCCAGCATTTT
TRBJ1-6,.,TRBV20-1,few,CSATGTQRNHSPLHF,TGCAGTGCTACCGGGACACAGAGGAATCATTCACCCCTCCACTTT
TRBJ2-3,TRBD2,TRBV15,.,CATSRDDGGLAGIRDTQYF,TGTGCCACCAGCAGAGATGATGGGGGGCTAGCGGGGATCAGGGATACGCAGTATTTT
TRBJ1-1,.,TRBV9,few,CASSVAGGGVNTEAFF,TGTGCCAGCAGCGTAGCTGGGGGGGGGGTTAACACTGAAGCTTTCTTT
TRBJ1-4,.,TRBV7-6,few,CASRTPGTGDEKLFF,TGTGCCAGCAGAACCCCCGGGACGGGGGATGAAAAACTGTTTTTT
TRBJ2-4,.,TRBV29-1,few,CSVVGGWGKNIQYF,TGCAGCGTTGTTGGGGGCTGGGGCAAAAACATTCAGTACTTC
TRBJ1-1,.,TRBV12-3/TRBV12-4,.,CASSLQMENTEAFF,TGTGCCAGCAGTTTACAGATGGAGAACACTGAAGCTTTCTTT
TRBJ2-1,TRBD2,TRBV24-1,.,CATSAPGLAGVNEQFF,TGTGCCACCAGTGCCCCGGGACTAGCGGGCGTGAATGAGCAGTTCTTC
TRBJ2-7,.,TRBV12-5,few,CASGLGEGSEQYF,TGTGCTAGTGGTTTGGGAGAGGGGAGCGAGCAGTACTTC
TRBJ2-7,TRBD1,TRBV29-1,few,CSVEVHRGRDEQYF,TGCAGCGTTGAAGTTCACAGGGGAAGGGACGAGCAGTACTTC
TRBJ1-4,.,TRBV7-9,.,CASSSYRVTNEKLFF,TGTGCCAGCAGCTCCTACAGGGTAACTAATGAAAAACTGTTTTTT